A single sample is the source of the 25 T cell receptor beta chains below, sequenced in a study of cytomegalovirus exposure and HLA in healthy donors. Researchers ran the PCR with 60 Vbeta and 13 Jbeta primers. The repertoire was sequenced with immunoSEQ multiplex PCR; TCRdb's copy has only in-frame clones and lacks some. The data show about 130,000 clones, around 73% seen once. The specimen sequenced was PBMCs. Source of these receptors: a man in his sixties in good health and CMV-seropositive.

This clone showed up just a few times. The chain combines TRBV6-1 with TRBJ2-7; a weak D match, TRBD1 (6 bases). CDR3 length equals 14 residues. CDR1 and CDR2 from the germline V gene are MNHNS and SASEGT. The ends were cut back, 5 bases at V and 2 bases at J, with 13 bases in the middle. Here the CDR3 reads CASSPGTNPYEQYF. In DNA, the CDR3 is TGTGCCAGCAGTCCCGGGACAAACCCCTACGAGCAGTACTTC.

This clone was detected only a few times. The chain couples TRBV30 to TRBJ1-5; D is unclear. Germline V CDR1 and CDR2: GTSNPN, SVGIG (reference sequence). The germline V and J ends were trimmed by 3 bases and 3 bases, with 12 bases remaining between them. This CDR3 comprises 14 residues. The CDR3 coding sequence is TGTGCCTGGAGCGGACTTGACACCAATCAGCCCCAGCATTTT. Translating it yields CAWSGLDTNQPQHF.

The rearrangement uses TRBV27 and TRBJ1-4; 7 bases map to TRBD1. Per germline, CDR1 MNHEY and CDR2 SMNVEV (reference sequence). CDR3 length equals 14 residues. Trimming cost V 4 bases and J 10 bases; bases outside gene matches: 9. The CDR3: CASSSEQGLRKLFF. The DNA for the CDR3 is TGTGCCAGCAGTTCTGAACAGGGGTTGCGAAAACTGTTTTTT.

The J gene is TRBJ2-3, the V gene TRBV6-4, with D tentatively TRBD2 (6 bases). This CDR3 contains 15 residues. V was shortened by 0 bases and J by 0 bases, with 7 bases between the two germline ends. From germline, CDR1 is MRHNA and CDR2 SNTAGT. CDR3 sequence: CASSDSAGSTDTQYF. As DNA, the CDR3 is TGTGCCAGCAGTGACTCGGCGGGAAGCACAGATACGCAGTATTTT.

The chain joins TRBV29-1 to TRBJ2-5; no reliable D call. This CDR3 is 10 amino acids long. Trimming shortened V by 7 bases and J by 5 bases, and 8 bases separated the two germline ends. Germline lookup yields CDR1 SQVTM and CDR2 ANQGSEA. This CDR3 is CSAMQETQYF. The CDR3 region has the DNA TGCAGCGCCATGCAGGAGACCCAGTACTTC.

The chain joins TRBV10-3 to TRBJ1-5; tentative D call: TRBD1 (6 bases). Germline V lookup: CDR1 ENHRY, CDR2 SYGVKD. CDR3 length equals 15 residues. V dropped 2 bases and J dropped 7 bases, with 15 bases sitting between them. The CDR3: CAISEAGALGQPQHF. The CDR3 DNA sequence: TGTGCCATCAGTGAGGCGGGGGCTCTTGGACAGCCCCAGCATTTT.

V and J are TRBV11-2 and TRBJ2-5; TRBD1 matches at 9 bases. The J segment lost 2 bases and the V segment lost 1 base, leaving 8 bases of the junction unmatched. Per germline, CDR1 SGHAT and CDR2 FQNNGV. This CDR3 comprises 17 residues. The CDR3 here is CASSLVPPGQGQETQYF. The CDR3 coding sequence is TGTGCCAGCAGCTTAGTTCCCCCGGGACAGGGTCAAGAGACCCAGTACTTC.

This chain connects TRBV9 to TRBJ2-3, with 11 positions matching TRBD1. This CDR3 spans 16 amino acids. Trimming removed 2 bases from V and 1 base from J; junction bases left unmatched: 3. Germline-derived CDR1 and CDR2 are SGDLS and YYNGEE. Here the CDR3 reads CASSVGTGGGTDTQYF. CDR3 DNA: TGTGCCAGCAGCGTCGGGACAGGGGGAGGCACAGATACGCAGTATTTT. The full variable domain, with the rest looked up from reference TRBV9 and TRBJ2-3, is DSGVTQTPKHLITATGQRVTLRCSPRSGDLSVYWYQQSLDQGLQFLIQYYNGEERAKGNILERFSAQQFPDLHSELNLSSLELGDSALYFCASSVGTGGGTDTQYFGPGTRLTVL.

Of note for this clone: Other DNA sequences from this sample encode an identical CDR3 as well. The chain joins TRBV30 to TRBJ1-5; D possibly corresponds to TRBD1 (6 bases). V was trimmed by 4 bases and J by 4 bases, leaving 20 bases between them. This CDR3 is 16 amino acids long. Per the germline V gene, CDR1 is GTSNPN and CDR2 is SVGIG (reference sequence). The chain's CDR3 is CAWILLMGAKNQPQHF. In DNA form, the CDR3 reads TGTGCCTGGATTCTCCTGATGGGGGCAAAAAATCAGCCCCAGCATTTT.

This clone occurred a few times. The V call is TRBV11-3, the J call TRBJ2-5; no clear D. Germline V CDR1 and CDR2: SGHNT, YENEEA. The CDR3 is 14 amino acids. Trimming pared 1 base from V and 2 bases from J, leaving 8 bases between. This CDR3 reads CASSLVGRQETQYF. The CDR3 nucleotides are TGTGCCAGCAGCTTAGTCGGTCGGCAAGAGACCCAGTACTTC.

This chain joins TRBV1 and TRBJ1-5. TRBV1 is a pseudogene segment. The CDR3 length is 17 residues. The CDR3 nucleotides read TGCACCAGCAGCCAAGAGGCGGGGGGCTCTGGCAATCAGCCCCAGCATTTT. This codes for CTSSQEAGGSGNQPQHF.

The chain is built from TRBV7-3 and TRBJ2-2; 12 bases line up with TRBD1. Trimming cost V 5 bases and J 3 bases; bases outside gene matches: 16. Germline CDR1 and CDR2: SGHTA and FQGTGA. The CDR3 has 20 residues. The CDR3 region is CASSIHSGTGGAGDTGELFF. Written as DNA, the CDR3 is TGTGCCAGCAGCATTCACTCCGGGACAGGGGGCGCCGGGGACACCGGGGAGCTGTTTTTT.

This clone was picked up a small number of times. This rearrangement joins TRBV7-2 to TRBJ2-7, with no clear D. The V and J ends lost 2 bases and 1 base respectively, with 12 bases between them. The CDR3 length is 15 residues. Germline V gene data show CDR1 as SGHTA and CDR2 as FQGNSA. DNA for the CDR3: TGTGCCAGCAGCTTACTATTAAAAAGATCCTACGAGCAGTACTTC. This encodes CASSLLLKRSYEQYF.

The CDR3 nucleotides are TGTGCCAGCAGCCAGGGGGCCAATCAGCCCCAGCATTTT. Protein product: CASSQGANQPQHF. The V and J genes are TRBV27 and TRBJ1-5, with 8 bases aligning to TRBD1. The CDR3 has 13 amino acids. The V gene end was trimmed by 6 bases and the J gene end by 3 bases; junction bases not matched to a gene: 1. In germline, CDR1 is MNHEY, CDR2 SMNVEV (reference sequence).

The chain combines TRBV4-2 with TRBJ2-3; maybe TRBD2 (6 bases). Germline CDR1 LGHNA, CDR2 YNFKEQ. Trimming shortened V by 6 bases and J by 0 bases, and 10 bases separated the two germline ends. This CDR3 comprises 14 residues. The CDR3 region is CASRRDLSTDTQYF. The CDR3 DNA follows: TGTGCCAGCAGGCGGGACTTAAGCACAGATACGCAGTATTTT.

This CDR3 reads CASSGVLAGEQYF. The CDR3 region has the DNA TGTGCCAGCAGCGGGGTGCTTGCAGGGGAGCAGTACTTC. V and J are TRBV9 and TRBJ2-7; a possible D gene is TRBD1 (5 bases). The germline V gene has CDR1 SGDLS and CDR2 YYNGEE. The V end lost 3 bases, the J end lost 7 bases, and 14 bases lay between the germline ends. This CDR3 is built from 13 residues.

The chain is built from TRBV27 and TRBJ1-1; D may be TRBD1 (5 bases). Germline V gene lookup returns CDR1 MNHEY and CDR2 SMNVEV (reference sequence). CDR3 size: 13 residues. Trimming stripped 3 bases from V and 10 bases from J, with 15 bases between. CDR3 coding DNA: TGTGCCAGCAGTTTTCGGCAGGGAGGGAGAGCTTTCTTT. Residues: CASSFRQGGRAFF.

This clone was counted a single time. In nucleotides, the CDR3 is TGCGCCAGCAGCTTGGGAGAAGGGGCGAATGGCTACACCTTC. This sequence encodes CASSLGEGANGYTF. V is TRBV5-1 and J is TRBJ1-2, with D possibly matching TRBD1 (5 bases). Trimming removed 0 bases from V and 6 bases from J, with 12 bases in between. This CDR3 has 14 residues. Germline loops: CDR1 SGHRS, CDR2 YFSETQ.

CDR3 nucleotide sequence: TGTGCCAGCAGGTTTGCCTCCGGGACAATGGATTCACCCCTCCACTTT. Residues: CASRFASGTMDSPLHF. This sequence joins TRBV28 and TRBJ1-6; D perhaps matches TRBD1 (6 bases). V was cut by 6 bases and J by 8 bases, with 20 bases left in between. The CDR3 totals 16 residues. CDR1 and CDR2 (germline): MDHEN, SYDVKM.

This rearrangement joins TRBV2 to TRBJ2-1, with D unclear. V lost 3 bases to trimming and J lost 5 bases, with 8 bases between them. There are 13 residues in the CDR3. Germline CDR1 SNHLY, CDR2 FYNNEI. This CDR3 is CASSDWANNEQFF. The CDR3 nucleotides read TGTGCCAGCAGTGATTGGGCAAACAATGAGCAGTTCTTC.

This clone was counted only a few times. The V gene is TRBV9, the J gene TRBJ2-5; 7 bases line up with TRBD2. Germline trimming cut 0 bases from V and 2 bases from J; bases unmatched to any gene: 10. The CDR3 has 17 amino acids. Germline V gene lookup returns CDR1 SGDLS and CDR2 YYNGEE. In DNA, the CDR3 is TGTGCCAGCAGCGTAGGGTATGGGGGGGACCTACAAGAGACCCAGTACTTC. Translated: CASSVGYGGDLQETQYF. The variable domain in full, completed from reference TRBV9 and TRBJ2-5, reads DSGVTQTPKHLITATGQRVTLRCSPRSGDLSVYWYQQSLDQGLQFLIQYYNGEERAKGNILERFSAQQFPDLHSELNLSSLELGDSALYFCASSVGYGGDLQETQYFGPGTRLLVL.

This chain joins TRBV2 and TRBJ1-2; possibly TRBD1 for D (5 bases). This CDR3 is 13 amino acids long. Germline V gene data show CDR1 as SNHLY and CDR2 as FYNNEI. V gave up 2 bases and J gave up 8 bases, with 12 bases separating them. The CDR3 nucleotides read TGTGCCAGCAGTGAAATACGGGGGAAAGGCTACACCTTC. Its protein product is CASSEIRGKGYTF.

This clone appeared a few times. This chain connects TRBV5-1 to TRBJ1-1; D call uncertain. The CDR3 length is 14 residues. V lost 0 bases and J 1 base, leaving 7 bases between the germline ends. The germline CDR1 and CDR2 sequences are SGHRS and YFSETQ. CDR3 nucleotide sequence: TGCGCCAGCAGCTTGGGAGGGCCGAACACTGAAGCTTTCTTT. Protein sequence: CASSLGGPNTEAFF.

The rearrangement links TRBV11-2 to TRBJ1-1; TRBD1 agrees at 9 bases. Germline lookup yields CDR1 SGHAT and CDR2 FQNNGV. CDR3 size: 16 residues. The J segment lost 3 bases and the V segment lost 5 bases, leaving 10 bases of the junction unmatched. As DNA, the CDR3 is TGTGCCAGCAGCCCGGGGACAGGGAGTACCTACACTGAAGCTTTCTTT. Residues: CASSPGTGSTYTEAFF.

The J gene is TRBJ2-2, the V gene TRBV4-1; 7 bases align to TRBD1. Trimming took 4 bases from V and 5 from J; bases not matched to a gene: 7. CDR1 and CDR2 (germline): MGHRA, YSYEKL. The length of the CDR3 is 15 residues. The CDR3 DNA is TGCGCCAGCAGCCGGGGTAGGGGGCCGACCGGGGAGCTGTTTTTT. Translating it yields CASSRGRGPTGELFF.